This T cell receptor (beta chain) was observed in a study of T cell repertoires in cytomegalovirus infection. Study-wide findings and caveats: Predominance within the ex vivo response was attributable to HLA-C-restricted CMV-specific TCR beta clonotypes.

Note on this clonotype: The antigen is not known.

Via MiXCR, TCRdb re-called the reads, giving one row per CDR3 protein. The data contain a few hundred thousand distinct CDR3 sequences, roughly an eighth of them singletons. CDR1 is DFQATT, CDR2 SNEGSKA, per germline (reference sequence). V lost 6 bases to trimming and J lost 0 bases; unmatched junction nucleotides: 4. The CDR3 runs 14 residues. The TCR was taken from a human donor in good health (CMV status not recorded). Some clones in this sample may be carry-over from other donors' samples. Source material: PBMCs. The gene calls are TRBV20-1 and TRBJ2-1; 8 nucleotides match TRBD2. CDR3 sequence: CSATGGYSYNEQFF. As DNA, the CDR3 is TGCAGTGCAACGGGAGGGTACTCCTACAATGAGCAGTTCTTC.